These 13 T cell receptor beta chains came from one sample sequenced in a study of CD8+CD57+ T cells in acquired aplastic anemia. Investigators profiled TCR beta VDJ and CDR3 from genomic DNA template. TCRdb called the reads again in MiXCR, with one record for every CDR3 protein. The repertoire has around 500,000 distinct CDR3 sequences, around 33% of them found once; the top ten carry around 0.82%. Patients picked for sequencing had shown CD8+CD57+ cell expansion detected by flow cytometry. The sample was sorted CD4+, CD8+, or CD8+CD57+ T cells (not recorded which) from PBMCs. All receptors come from a human donor with aplastic anemia.

The V call is TRBV5-4, the J call TRBJ2-7; no clear D. V was trimmed by 5 bases and J by 6 bases, leaving 18 bases between them. This CDR3 is built from 14 residues. The germline V gene has CDR1 SGHNT and CDR2 YYREEE (reference sequence). In nucleotides, the CDR3 is TGTGCCAGCAGTTTTGAACCACTGACTCCCGAGCAGTACTTC. Protein: CASSFEPLTPEQYF.

To note about this clonotype: A much larger clone lies a single base off, so this may be a read error. Because the CDR3 is missing its conserved closing phenylalanine or tryptophan, this is likely a read error. This chain connects TRBV10-1 to TRBJ2-5; TRBD1 agrees at 9 bases. CDR1 and CDR2 (germline): WNHNN, SYGVQD (reference sequence). Trimming took 6 bases from V and 5 from J; bases not matched to a gene: 7. CDR3 length: 14 residues. The DNA of the CDR3 is TGCGCCAGCAGGGGGGACAGGGTTTTCGAGACCCAGTACCTC. This translates into CASRGDRVFETQYL.

Only a few counts were recorded for this clonotype. A much bigger clone sits one base away, suggesting this may be a read error. The chain uses TRBV7-2 and TRBJ1-2; D is uncertain. Germline V gives CDR1 SGHTA, CDR2 FQGNSA. Between the trimmed V and J ends, which lost 5 bases and 8 bases, there was a span of 15 bases. CDR3 length: 13 amino acids. In DNA form, the CDR3 reads TGTGCCAGCAGCCCTCCGCCGGCTGACGGCTACACCTTC. This sequence encodes CASSPPPADGYTF.

This clonotype occurred a few times. This sequence joins TRBV7-2 and TRBJ2-3; tentative D call: TRBD2 (7 bases). Germline V CDR1 and CDR2: SGHTA, FQGNSA. The CDR3 totals 14 residues. Trimming left V 5 bases short and J 6 bases short, with 15 bases between. CDR3 protein: CASSRGGARDTQYF. The CDR3 DNA is TGTGCCAGCAGCCGTGGGGGGGCCAGGGATACGCAGTATTTT.

The rearrangement links TRBV29-1 to TRBJ2-7; TRBD1 aligns across 9 bases. With V trimmed by 8 bases and J by 1 base, 6 bases remained unmatched. The CDR3 runs to 13 residues. CDR1 is SQVTM, CDR2 ANQGSEA, per germline. The CDR3 here is CSSTGGRSYEQYF. Written as DNA, the CDR3 is TGCAGCTCAACAGGGGGCCGATCCTACGAGCAGTACTTC.

This clonotype was found many times. The chain combines TRBV20-1 with TRBJ1-5; D gene unclear. The CDR3 runs to 15 residues. Germline assignment: CDR1 DFQATT and CDR2 SNEGSKA (reference sequence). V shed 1 base and J shed 2 bases, with 12 bases lying between them. The CDR3 is CSARGSDSGNQPQHF. The CDR3 DNA is TGCAGTGCTAGAGGGTCCGATAGTGGCAATCAGCCCCAGCATTTT.

The genes are TRBV7-8 and TRBJ2-7, with TRBD2 matching 10 bases. With 3 bases clipped from V and 5 bases from J, the junction kept 1 base outside the gene matches. CDR3 length: 13 residues. CDR1 SGHVS and CDR2 FQNEAQ come from the germline V gene. The CDR3 nucleotides read TGTGCCAGCAGCTTCACTAGCGGGGACGAGCAGTACTTC. This translates into CASSFTSGDEQYF.

This rearrangement joins TRBV19 to TRBJ2-1, with D unclear. CDR1 is LNHDA and CDR2 is SQIVND in the germline V gene (reference sequence). The CDR3 totals 14 residues. V dropped 4 bases and J dropped 8 bases, with 15 bases sitting between them. The CDR3 region has the DNA TGTGCCAGTAGTACGTGGAAGAAGAGCTATGAGCAGTTCTTC. This sequence encodes CASSTWKKSYEQFF.

This clonotype was counted a single time. The chain has TRBV2 and TRBJ2-7; TRBD2 matches 14 bases. The CDR3 has 13 amino acids. CDR1 and CDR2 from the germline V gene are SNHLY and FYNNEI. Germline trimming cut 7 bases from V and 11 bases from J; bases unmatched to any gene: 7. CDR3 protein: CASKTSGRVMEYF. The CDR3 nucleotides are TGTGCCAGCAAGACTAGCGGGAGGGTGATGGAGTACTTC.

This clonotype was seen ten or more times. J is TRBJ2-7 and V is TRBV20-1, with 11 nucleotides matching TRBD2. The CDR3 is 15 residues long. The V segment lost 3 bases and the J segment 4 bases; nucleotides outside the gene matches: 8. Looked up from germline, CDR1 is DFQATT and CDR2 is SNEGSKA (reference sequence). CDR3 nucleotides: TGCAGTGCTAGCCCCATGACTAGCGGGGCTTACGAGCAGTACTTC. Protein product: CSASPMTSGAYEQYF.

This chain joins TRBV4-1 and TRBJ2-7; 11 bases map to TRBD2. Trimming cost V 4 bases and J 7 bases; bases outside gene matches: 9. Germline V gene sequence: CDR1 MGHRA, CDR2 YSYEKL. The CDR3 contains 15 residues. This CDR3 reads CASSPRTSGHSEQYF. The CDR3 DNA follows: TGCGCCAGCAGCCCTCGGACTAGCGGGCACTCGGAGCAGTACTTC.

Only a few counts were recorded for this clonotype. The V gene is TRBV20-1, the J gene TRBJ2-4; TRBD2 agrees at 7 bases. Germline-derived CDR1 and CDR2 are DFQATT and SNEGSKA (reference sequence). The CDR3 consists of 13 residues. The V and J ends lost 3 bases and 15 bases, in that order; junction bases with no gene match: 14. This CDR3 reads CSARIGRGVLGYF. The CDR3 coding sequence is TGCAGTGCTAGGATCGGCCGGGGGGTGCTTGGGTACTTC.

The chain couples TRBV20-1 to TRBJ2-1; 9 bases are a match to TRBD2. Trimming at V came to 1 base and at J to 6 bases, leaving 4 bases not matched to a gene. CDR3 size: 14 residues. Germline V gene sequence: CDR1 DFQATT, CDR2 SNEGSKA (reference sequence). The chain's CDR3 is CSARGASGINEQFF. CDR3 sequence (DNA): TGCAGTGCTAGAGGCGCTAGCGGGATCAATGAGCAGTTCTTC.